This T cell receptor beta chain originates from a study of beta chain features in type 1 diabetes (dated 2018 in TCRdb). Regarding the study in general: No differences in mean age, gender distribution, total cell number or subset yield were found between patients and healthy donors. In the study, recently diagnosed type 1 diabetes patients and matched healthy donors were compared on the TCRB repertoires of their sorted circulating CD4+ T cell subsets. A total of 100 million to 110 million sorted cells were examined across all samples, and a strong correlation was observed between cell number per subset and RNA yield. Regulatory and stem cell-like memory subsets were isolated from only 8 patients and roughly 8 healthy donors, whereas naive and central memory subsets came from all 30 or so donors. The paper as a whole reports these results and caveats: Naive, central memory and regulatory TCRB repertoires appeared to be more alike among patients than among healthy donors. Sequencing cDNA rather than genomic DNA could over-represent highly expressing activated cells, although activation and CD3 levels did not differ between groups. Shorter templates might be favored by PCR, yet because patient and control samples were amplified and corrected together, any such skew would affect both groups equally. Only small numbers of individuals were included in the HLA sub-analyses, which left unresolved whether HLA type had any influence on TCRB rearrangement. A moderate but significant shortening of TCRB CDR3 length was observed in type 1 diabetes patients in all four CD4+ subsets. Patients with type 1 diabetes made fewer insertions and deleted more nucleotides at VDJ recombination sites, implying thymic rearrangement abnormalities.

The germline V gene supplies CDR1 SGDLS and CDR2 YYNGEE. V was cut back by 2 bases and J by 2 bases, leaving a gap of 12 bases between them. From the cysteine through the phenylalanine, the CDR3 covers 15 amino acids. This entry keeps only the CDR3 DNA: 45 bases, framed from base 1. In its sample, this clone was seen a few times. Which antigen it targets is not known. No qualities accompany the bases; no much larger clone lies one base away. The entire isolated RNA was reverse transcribed using the High Capacity cDNA Reverse Transcription Kit, and thus expressed TCRB transcripts were sequenced. Naive, central memory and regulatory T cell samples underwent deep immunoSEQ sequencing, averaging around 3.7 million total reads per sample. Sorted cells were lysed in RLT buffer, and RNA was extracted using DNase-treated RNeasy Micro or Mini kits according to cell number. To prevent cross-contamination, every cell subset was processed on its own, while patient and healthy donor samples were processed together. TCRB sequences were amplified from cDNA with the immunoSEQ multiplex PCR, producing 87-bp fragments spanning the CDR3 region. Amplicons were sequenced on the Illumina HiSeq platform. On the authors' methods: Synthetic template baselines were used to correct PCR bias computationally, reads within Hamming distance 2 were collapsed together, and singletons that could not be merged were discarded. Reads were aligned against IMGT so that V, D and J genes, CDR3 length and insertions or deletions at six rearrangement sites could be assigned. Within each subset, clonotype counts were normalized to the number of sorted cells before true diversity and Gini coefficients were calculated with the tcR R package. Repertoire sharing was quantified using the overlap coefficient calculated on TCRB nucleotide sequences. Out-of-frame TCRB sequences from naive cells were analyzed to stand in for the pre-selection repertoire. TCRdb stores this immuneACCESS table with in-frame sequences only. Part of the clones is absent; in the studies checked, under half of the shortfall reflects unresolved V genes, and no reason is known for the rest. V, J and clone size derive from that table, while D and trimming were established from the DNA sequence. This sample holds 500,000 to 700,000 clones; less than 20% were observed only once. About 0.087% of the sample lies in the top ten.

Each donor gave one peripheral blood draw, averaging roughly 100 mL, which was collected into heparinised tubes. A BD FACSAria II was used to sort naive, central memory, regulatory and stem cell-like memory CD4+ T cells with a panel that included CD45RO, CCR7, CD25, CD127, CD95 and CD27. Purity was above 95% for every sorted population. PBMCs were separated immediately by Lymphoprep density gradient centrifugation and were stained directly, without being cultured. Samples were stained and sorted in pairs, with one healthy donor and one patient per experiment, so that batch effects were minimized. The chain is encoded by TRBV9 joined to TRBJ2-3, with the D call perhaps TRBD1 or TRBD2, as 5 bases match in each case. The TCR was taken from a man between 18 and 29 years old in good health. The sequenced sample was naive CD4+ T cells from blood. Explained via the paper, the cell subset or site label denotes: true naive CD4+ T cells. The DNA sequence is given as TGTGCCAGCAGCGTGAGGGGAGACCTCACAGATACGCAGTATTTT. Its protein is CASSVRGDLTDTQYF.